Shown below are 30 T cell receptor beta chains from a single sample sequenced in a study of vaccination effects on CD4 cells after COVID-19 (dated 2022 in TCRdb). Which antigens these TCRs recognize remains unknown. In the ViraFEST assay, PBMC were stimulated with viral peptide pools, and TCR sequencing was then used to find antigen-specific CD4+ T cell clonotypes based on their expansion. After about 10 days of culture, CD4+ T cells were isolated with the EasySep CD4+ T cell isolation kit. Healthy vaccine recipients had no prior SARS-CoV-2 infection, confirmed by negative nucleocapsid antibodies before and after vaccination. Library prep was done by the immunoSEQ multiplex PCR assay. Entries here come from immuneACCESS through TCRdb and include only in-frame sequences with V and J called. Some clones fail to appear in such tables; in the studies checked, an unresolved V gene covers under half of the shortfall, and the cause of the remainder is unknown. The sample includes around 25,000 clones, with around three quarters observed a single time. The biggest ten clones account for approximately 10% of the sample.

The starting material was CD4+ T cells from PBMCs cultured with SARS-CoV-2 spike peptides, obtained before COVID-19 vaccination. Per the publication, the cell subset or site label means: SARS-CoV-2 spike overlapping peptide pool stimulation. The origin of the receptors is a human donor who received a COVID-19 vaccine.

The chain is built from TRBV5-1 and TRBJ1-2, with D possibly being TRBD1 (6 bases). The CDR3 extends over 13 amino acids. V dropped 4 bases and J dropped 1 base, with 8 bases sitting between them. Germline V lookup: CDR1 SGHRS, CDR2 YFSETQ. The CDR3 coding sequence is TGCGCCAGCAGCGTACAGGGTAACTATGGCTACACCTTC. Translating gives CASSVQGNYGYTF.

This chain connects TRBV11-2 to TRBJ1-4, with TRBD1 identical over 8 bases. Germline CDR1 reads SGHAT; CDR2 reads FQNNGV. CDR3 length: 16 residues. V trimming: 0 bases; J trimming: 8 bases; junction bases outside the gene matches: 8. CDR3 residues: CASSLDHRGGREKLFF. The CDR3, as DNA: TGTGCCAGCAGCTTAGACCACAGGGGGGGGCGAGAAAAACTGTTTTTT.

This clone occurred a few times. CDR3 coding DNA: TGTGCCAGCAGCGACGGGGACAGGGGGGGTTCACCCCTCCACTTT. This codes for CASSDGDRGGSPLHF. V and J are TRBV21-1 and TRBJ1-6; the listed D gene, TRBD1, was not tested against the DNA. TRBV21-1 is assigned pseudogene status. This CDR3 contains 15 residues.

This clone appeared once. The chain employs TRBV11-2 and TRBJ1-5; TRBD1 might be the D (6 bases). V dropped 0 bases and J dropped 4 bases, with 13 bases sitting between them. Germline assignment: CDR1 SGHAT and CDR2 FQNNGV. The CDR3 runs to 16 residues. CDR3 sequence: CASSLDGGGRNQPQHF. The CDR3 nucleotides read TGTGCCAGCAGCTTAGATGGGGGGGGGCGTAATCAGCCCCAGCATTTT.

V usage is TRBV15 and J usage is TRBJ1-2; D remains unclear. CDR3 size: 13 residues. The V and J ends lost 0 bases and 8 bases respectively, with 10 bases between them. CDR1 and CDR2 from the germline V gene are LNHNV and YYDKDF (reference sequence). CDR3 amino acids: CATSRDRVGGYTF. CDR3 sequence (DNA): TGTGCCACCAGCAGAGATCGGGTAGGAGGCTACACCTTC.

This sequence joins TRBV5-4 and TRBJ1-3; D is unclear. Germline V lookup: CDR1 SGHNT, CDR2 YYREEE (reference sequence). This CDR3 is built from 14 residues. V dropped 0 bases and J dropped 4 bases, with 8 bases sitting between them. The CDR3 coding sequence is TGTGCCAGCAGCTTGGGAGGTTTCGGAAACACCATATATTTT. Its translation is CASSLGGFGNTIYF.

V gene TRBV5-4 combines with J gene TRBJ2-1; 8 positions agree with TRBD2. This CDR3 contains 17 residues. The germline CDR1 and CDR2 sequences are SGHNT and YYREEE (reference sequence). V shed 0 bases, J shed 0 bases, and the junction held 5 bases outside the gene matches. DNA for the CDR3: TGTGCCAGCAGCTTGGTTCGGGGGGGGAGCTCCTACAATGAGCAGTTCTTC. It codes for CASSLVRGGSSYNEQFF.

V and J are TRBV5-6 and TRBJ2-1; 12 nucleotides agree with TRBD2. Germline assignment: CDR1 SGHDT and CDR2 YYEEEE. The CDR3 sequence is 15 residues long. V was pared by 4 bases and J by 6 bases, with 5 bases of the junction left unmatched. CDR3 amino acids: CASSPGLAGTNEQFF. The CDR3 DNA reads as TGTGCCAGCAGCCCGGGACTAGCGGGCACCAATGAGCAGTTCTTC.

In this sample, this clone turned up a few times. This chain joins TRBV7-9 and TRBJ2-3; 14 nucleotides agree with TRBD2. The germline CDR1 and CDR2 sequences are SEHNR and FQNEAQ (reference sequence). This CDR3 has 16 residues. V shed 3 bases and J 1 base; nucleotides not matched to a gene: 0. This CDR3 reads CASSLTSGRGTDTQYF. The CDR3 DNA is TGTGCCAGCAGCTTGACTAGCGGGAGGGGCACAGATACGCAGTATTTT.

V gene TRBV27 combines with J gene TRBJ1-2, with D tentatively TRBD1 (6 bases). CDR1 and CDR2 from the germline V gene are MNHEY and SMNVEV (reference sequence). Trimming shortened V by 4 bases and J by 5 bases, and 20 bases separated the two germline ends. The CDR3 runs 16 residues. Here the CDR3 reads CASSSRNNRDTYGYTF. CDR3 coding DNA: TGTGCCAGCAGTTCCCGAAATAACAGGGATACTTATGGCTACACCTTC.

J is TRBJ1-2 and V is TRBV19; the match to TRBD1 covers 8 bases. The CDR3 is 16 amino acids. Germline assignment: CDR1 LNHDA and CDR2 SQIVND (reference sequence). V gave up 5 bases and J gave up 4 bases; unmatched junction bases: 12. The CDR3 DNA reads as TGTGCCAGTAGTCCCTCAGGGACAGGACGACTCTATGGCTACACCTTC. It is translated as CASSPSGTGRLYGYTF.

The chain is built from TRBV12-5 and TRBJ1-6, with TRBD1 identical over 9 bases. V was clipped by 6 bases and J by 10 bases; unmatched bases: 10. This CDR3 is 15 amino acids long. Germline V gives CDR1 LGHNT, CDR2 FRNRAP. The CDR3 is CASGLGQGSNSPLHF. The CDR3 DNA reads TGTGCTAGTGGCCTGGGACAGGGTTCGAACTCACCCCTCCACTTT.

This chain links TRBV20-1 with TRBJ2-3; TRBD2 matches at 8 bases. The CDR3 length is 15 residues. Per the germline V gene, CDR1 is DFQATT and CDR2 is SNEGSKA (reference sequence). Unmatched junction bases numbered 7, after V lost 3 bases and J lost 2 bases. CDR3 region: CSASGQAGVTDTQYF. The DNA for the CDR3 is TGCAGTGCTAGTGGACAAGCGGGGGTCACAGATACGCAGTATTTT.

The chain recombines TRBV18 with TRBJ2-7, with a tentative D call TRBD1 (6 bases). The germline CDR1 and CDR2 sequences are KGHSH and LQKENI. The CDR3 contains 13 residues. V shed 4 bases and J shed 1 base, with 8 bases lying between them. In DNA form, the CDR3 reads TGTGCCAGCTCACTCGGACAGTCCTACGAGCAGTACTTC. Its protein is CASSLGQSYEQYF. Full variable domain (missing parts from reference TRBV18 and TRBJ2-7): NAGVMQNPRHLVRRRGQEARLRCSPMKGHSHVYWYRQLPEEGLKFMVYLQKENIIDESGMPKERFSAEFPKEGPSILRIQQVVRGDSAAYFCASSLGQSYEQYFGPGTRLTVT.

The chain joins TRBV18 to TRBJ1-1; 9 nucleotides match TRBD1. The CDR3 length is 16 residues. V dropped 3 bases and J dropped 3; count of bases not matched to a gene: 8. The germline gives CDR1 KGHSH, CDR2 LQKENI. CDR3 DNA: TGTGCCAGCTCACCGCTACAGGGGGCGGAGTACACTGAAGCTTTCTTT. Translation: CASSPLQGAEYTEAFF.

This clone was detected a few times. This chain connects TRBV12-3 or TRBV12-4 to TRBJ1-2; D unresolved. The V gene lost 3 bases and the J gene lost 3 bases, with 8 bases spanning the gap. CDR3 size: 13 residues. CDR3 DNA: TGTGCCAGCAGTTTTGCGAGGGACTATGGCTACACCTTC. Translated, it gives CASSFARDYGYTF.

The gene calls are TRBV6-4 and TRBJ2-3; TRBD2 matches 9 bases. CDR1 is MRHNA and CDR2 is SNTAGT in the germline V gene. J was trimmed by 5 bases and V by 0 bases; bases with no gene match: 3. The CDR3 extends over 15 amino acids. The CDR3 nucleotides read TGTGCCAGCAGTGACTCAGGGACTAGCTTAGATACGCAGTATTTT. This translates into CASSDSGTSLDTQYF.

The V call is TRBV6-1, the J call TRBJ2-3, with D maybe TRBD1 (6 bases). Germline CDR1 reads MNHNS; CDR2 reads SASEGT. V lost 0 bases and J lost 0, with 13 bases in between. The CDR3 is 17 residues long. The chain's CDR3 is CASSEAPGGLSTDTQYF. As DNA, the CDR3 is TGTGCCAGCAGTGAAGCCCCTGGGGGCCTGAGCACAGATACGCAGTATTTT.

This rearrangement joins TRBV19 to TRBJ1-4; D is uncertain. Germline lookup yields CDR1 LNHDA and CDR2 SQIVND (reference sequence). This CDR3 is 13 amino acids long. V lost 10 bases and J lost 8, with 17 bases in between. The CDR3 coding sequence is TGTGCCACCCACCCGGGTTATTGGGAAAAACTGTTTTTT. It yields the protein CATHPGYWEKLFF.

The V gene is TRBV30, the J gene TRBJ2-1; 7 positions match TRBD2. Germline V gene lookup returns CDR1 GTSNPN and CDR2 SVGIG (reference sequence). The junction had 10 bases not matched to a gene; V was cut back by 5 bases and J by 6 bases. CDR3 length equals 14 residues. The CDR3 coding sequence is TGTGCCTGGGCCGACCTCCGGGGGGTCAATGAGCAGTTCTTC. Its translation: CAWADLRGVNEQFF.

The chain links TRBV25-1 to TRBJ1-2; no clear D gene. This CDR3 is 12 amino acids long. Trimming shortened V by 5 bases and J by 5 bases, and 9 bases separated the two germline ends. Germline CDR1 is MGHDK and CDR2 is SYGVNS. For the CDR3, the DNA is TGTGCCAGCAGTCGAGGGTCGTATGGCTACACCTTC. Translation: CASSRGSYGYTF.

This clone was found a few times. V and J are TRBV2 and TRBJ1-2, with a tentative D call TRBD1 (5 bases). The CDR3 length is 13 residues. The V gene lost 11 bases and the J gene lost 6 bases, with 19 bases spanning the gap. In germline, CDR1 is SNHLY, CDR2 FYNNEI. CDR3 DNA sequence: TGTGCCGCCGATGAGGGGTCCAAGAATGGCTACACCTTC. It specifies CAADEGSKNGYTF.

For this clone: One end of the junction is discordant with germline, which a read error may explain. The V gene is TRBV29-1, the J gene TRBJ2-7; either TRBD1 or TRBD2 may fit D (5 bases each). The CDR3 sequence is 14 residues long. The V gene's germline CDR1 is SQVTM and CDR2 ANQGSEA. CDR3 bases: TGCAGCGTTGAAGGAAACGGAAATACTGGGGGTCGGCACTTC. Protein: CSVEGNGNTGGRHF.

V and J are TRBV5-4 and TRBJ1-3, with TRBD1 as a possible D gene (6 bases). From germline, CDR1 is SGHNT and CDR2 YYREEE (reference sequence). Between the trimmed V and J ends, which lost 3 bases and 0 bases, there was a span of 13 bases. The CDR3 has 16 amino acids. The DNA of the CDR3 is TGTGCCAGCAGCTGGCAGGGGCCAAGCTCTGGAAACACCATATATTTT. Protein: CASSWQGPSSGNTIYF.

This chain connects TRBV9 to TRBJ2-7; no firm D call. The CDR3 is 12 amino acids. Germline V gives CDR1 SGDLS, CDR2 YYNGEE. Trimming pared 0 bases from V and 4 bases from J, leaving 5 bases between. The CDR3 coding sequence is TGTGCCAGCAGCGTAGTAGAGTACGAGCAGTACTTC. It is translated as CASSVVEYEQYF.

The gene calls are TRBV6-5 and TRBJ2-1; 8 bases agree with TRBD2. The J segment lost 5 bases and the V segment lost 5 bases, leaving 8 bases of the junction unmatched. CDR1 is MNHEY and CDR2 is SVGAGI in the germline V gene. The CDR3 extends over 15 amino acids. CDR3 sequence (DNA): TGTGCCAGCAGTCGCCGGACTAGCTTGGACAATGAGCAGTTCTTC. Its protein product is CASSRRTSLDNEQFF.

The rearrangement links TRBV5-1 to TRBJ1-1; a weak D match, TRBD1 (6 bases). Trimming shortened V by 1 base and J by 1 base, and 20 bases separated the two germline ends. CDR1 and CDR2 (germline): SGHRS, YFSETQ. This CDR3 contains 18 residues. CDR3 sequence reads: CASSLPKDSPRRNTEAFF. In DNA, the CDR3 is TGCGCCAGCAGCTTGCCCAAGGACAGTCCCCGAAGGAACACTGAAGCTTTCTTT.

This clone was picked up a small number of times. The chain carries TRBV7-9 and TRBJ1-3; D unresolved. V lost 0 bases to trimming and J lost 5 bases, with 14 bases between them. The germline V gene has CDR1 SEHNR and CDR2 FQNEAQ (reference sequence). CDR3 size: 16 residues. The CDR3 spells CASSLADSLPRNTIYF. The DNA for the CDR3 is TGTGCCAGCAGCTTAGCGGATTCCCTCCCCAGAAACACCATATATTTT. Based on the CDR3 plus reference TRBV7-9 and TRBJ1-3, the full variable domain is DTGVSQNPRHKITKRGQNVTFRCDPISEHNRLYWYRQTLGQGPEFLTYFQNEAQLEKSRLLSDRFSAERPKGSFSTLEIQRTEQGDSAMYLCASSLADSLPRNTIYFGEGSWLTVV.

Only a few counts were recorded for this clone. CDR3 DNA sequence: TGTGCCAGCAGTTTATATCCTGGCAGCGAAGCTTTCTTT. Translating gives CASSLYPGSEAFF. The V call is TRBV27, the J call TRBJ1-1, with no clear D. The germline CDR1 and CDR2 sequences are MNHEY and SMNVEV (reference sequence). Trimming took 1 base from V and 8 from J, leaving 11 bases between them. There are 13 residues in the CDR3.

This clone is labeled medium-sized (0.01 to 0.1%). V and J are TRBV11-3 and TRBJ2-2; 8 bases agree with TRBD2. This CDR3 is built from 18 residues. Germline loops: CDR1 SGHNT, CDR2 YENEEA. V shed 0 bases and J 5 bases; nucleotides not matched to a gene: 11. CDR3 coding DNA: TGTGCCAGCAGCTTAGAGCAGTCCGGGACTAGATCTACCGGGGAGCTGTTTTTT. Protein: CASSLEQSGTRSTGELFF.